The rows below give T cell receptor beta chains drawn from one sample of a study of T-cell memory formation after mild COVID-19. TCRdb re-analysed the 5' RACE reads in MiXCR, keeping a single row per CDR3 protein. The sample yields roughly 100,000 distinct CDR3 sequences, approximately 15% seen once. The sample comprised PBMCs or a T cell subset sorted from them (not recorded which). These receptors originate from an adult woman who had mild COVID-19 (a few samples of this study predate the infection). Cell type and time point are not known. Both conserved end residues are trimmed from each CDR3. The D gene is left open where the match is weak.

len | d_gene | j_gene | v_gene | CDR3aa
13 | TRBD2 | TRBJ2-2 | TRBV20-1 | SAKGLAGVTGELF
13 | NA | TRBJ2-1 | TRBV4-3 | ASSQAPYRDLRQF
13 | NA | TRBJ2-3 | TRBV4-1 | ASSQVRAATDTQY
12 | NA | TRBJ2-1 | TRBV30 | AWIYGPLSHEQF
16 | TRBD2 | TRBJ2-1 | TRBV12-3/TRBV12-4 | ASSSTKSGTSIYNEQF
13 | TRBD2 | TRBJ2-1 | TRBV7-8 | ASSLLAGGLNEQF
12 | TRBD1 | TRBJ1-2 | TRBV9 | ASTESGTGQGYT
17 | TRBD1 | TRBJ2-3 | TRBV4-2 | ASGPGQVALAPSTDTQY
10 | NA | TRBJ1-1 | TRBV5-6 | ASSSRFTEAF
13 | NA | TRBJ2-1 | TRBV9 | ASTAGTGGYNEQF
12 | TRBD1 | TRBJ2-5 | TRBV9 | ASSQDRVAETQY
16 | TRBD2 | TRBJ2-3 | TRBV29-1 | SVGPGLAGGPGTDTQY
14 | NA | TRBJ2-5 | TRBV10-3 | AISATSEKRGETQY
12 | TRBD2 | TRBJ2-7 | TRBV2 | ASSAGTSGYEQY
10 | NA | TRBJ2-7 | TRBV29-1 | SVEVRPYEQY
13 | NA | TRBJ2-1 | TRBV20-1 | SARQLAGSYNEQF
12 | NA | TRBJ1-3 | TRBV12-3/TRBV12-4 | ASSLAASGNTIY
13 | TRBD1 | TRBJ2-5 | TRBV9 | ASSVDDRGLETQY
12 | NA | TRBJ2-1 | TRBV7-8 | ASSATEFDNEQF
13 | TRBD2 | TRBJ2-7 | TRBV4-3 | ASSPLAGGLYEQY
14 | TRBD1 | TRBJ1-1 | TRBV5-4 | ASTPGGDRLYTEAF
13 | TRBD2 | TRBJ2-5 | TRBV7-7 | AISTQREGQETQY